The clone carrying this T cell receptor beta chain showed up just once. Antigen: not known. This entry belongs to a study of radiation and T cells in renal cell carcinoma. Findings and limits, study-wide: From baseline, blood top tumor clonotypes peaked at 2 weeks post-radiation.

The repertoire was sequenced with immunoSEQ multiplex PCR; TCRdb's copy has only in-frame clones and lacks some. The sample holds about 150,000 clones, about 88% seen once. V shed 3 bases and J shed 4 bases, with 7 bases lying between them. The CDR3 totals 13 residues. Germline CDR1 MNHEY, CDR2 SMNVEV (reference sequence). As to time point: blood 4 weeks post-SBRT, at nephrectomy. Sample treatment: 15 Gy SBRT to primary tumor, nephrectomy 4 weeks later. This specimen consisted of blood, obtained from a patient whose treatment included radiotherapy and nephrectomy. The sequence was obtained from a woman between 45 and 65 years old with renal cell carcinoma. The chain couples TRBV27 to TRBJ1-3; no clear D gene. The DNA of the CDR3 is TGTGCCAGCAGTTTCTCCAGAGGAAACACCATATATTTT. This encodes CASSFSRGNTIYF.